These T cell receptor beta chains were read from a single sample in a study of early T cells in non-severe SARS-CoV-2 infection. MiXCR, applied by TCRdb to the 5' RACE reads, yields one record per CDR3 protein. The sample lists about 90,000 distinct CDR3 sequences, 9.5% to 15% occurring once. Sequencing was performed on whole blood, taken at baseline. Receptor source: an adult who was a healthcare worker with PCR-confirmed SARS-CoV-2 infection or an uninfected control (not recorded which). Both conserved end residues are part of each CDR3. D genes are given only for firm matches. Clone size is stated in some rows and not others, as once, few, many or a class when expanded.

TRBJ1-2 NA NA TRBV18 TGTGCCAGCTCACCCCGAGAATCCTATGGCTACACCTTC CASSPRESYGYTF
TRBJ2-1 NA few TRBV11-2 TGTGCCAGCAGCCCACGGACGGTTTCCAATGAGCAGTTCTTC CASSPRTVSNEQFF
TRBJ2-6 NA NA TRBV28 TGTGCCAGCAGTTTCTCCACCCGGGGGGCGCTGGGGGCCAACGTCCTGACTTTC CASSFSTRGALGANVLTF
TRBJ2-3 TRBD1 many TRBV11-2 TGTGCCAGCAGCTGGACAGGGGCTGAAGATACGCAGTATTTT CASSWTGAEDTQYF
TRBJ2-7 NA few TRBV11-2 TGTGCCAGCAGCTTCTACAGCGTCTCCACGAGAAACGAGCAGTACTTC CASSFYSVSTRNEQYF
TRBJ2-5 NA NA TRBV11-2 TGTGCCAGCAGCTTAGATAAGATGGCAGGGGCTGAAGAGACCCAGTACTTC CASSLDKMAGAEETQYF
TRBJ2-7 TRBD1 few TRBV11-2 TGTGCCAGCAGCATCGGACAGGTCCACGAGCAGTACTTC CASSIGQVHEQYF
TRBJ2-7 TRBD1 many TRBV5-4 TGTGCCAGCAGCCCGGGACAGGTCTACGAGCAGTACTTC CASSPGQVYEQYF
TRBJ2-1 NA NA TRBV9 TGTGCCAGCAGCGGACGGACTGGCGCGGGCGGAAACTACAATGAGCAGTTCTTC CASSGRTGAGGNYNEQFF
TRBJ2-3 NA NA TRBV3-1 TGTGCCAGCAGCCAGGGGGTTCCTCTTCTCACAGATACGCAGTATTTT CASSQGVPLLTDTQYF
TRBJ2-2 NA many TRBV20-1 TGCAGTGCTAGAGGGGCCTTCGGGGTCGGGGAGCTGTTTTTT CSARGAFGVGELFF
TRBJ1-2 TRBD1 many TRBV10-3 TGTGCCATCAAAGGGACAGGGGCCGCAGCTAACTATGGCTACACCTTC CAIKGTGAAANYGYTF
TRBJ2-1 NA NA TRBV9 TGTGCCAGCAGCGCCCCAGGCTCCTACAATGAGCAGTTCTTC CASSAPGSYNEQFF
TRBJ1-2 NA many TRBV7-9 TGTGCCAGCAGCTCCACGACGGGTCTGGAAGGCTACACCTTC CASSSTTGLEGYTF
TRBJ2-1 NA few TRBV21-1 TGTGCCAGCAGCATCCGGGACCAGGAGGGCAATGAGCAGTTCTTC CASSIRDQEGNEQFF
TRBJ2-7 TRBD1 many TRBV10-3 TGTGCCATCAGTGAGACGGGACAGACCTACGAGCAGTACTTC CAISETGQTYEQYF
TRBJ2-7 NA NA TRBV28 TGTGCCAGCAGTTTTGGGCCCGCCTACGAGCAGTACTTC CASSFGPAYEQYF
TRBJ1-1 NA NA TRBV3-1 TGTGCCAGCAGCCATGCCGGGACCCTACGGTCGGCTTTCTTT CASSHAGTLRSAFF
TRBJ1-1 NA NA TRBV27 TGTGCCAGCAGGGTCGGGGGCTTGAACACTGAAGCTTTCTTT CASRVGGLNTEAFF
TRBJ2-3 NA NA TRBV5-1 TGCGCCAGCAGCCTCTTCGGGAGCGCAGATACGCAGTATTTT CASSLFGSADTQYF
TRBJ2-7 NA NA TRBV10-2 TGCGCCAGCTCTCTAGCGACCCTCTCCTACGAGCAGTACTTC CASSLATLSYEQYF
TRBJ2-3 TRBD1 few TRBV6-2/TRBV6-3 TGTGCCAGCAGCTGGAACAGGGGGAATGGGGCAGATACGCAGTATTTT CASSWNRGNGADTQYF
TRBJ1-6 NA once TRBV15 TGTGCCACCAGCCGAGAGGGCCTGACCAATTCACCCCTCCACTTT CATSREGLTNSPLHF
TRBJ2-1 TRBD2 few TRBV20-1 TGCAGTGCAAAACCTATGGGACTAGCGGTTCCCAGCTCCTACAATGAGCAGTTCTTC CSAKPMGLAVPSSYNEQFF
TRBJ2-7 NA large TRBV20-1 TGCAGTGCTAGAGAGGGACCGGTGGGAATCTACGAGCAGTACTTC CSAREGPVGIYEQYF
TRBJ2-1 TRBD2 many TRBV18 TGTGCCAGCTCACCTCTAGCGGGAGCTTTCAATGAGCAGTTCTTC CASSPLAGAFNEQFF